Ten or more counts support the clone carrying this TCR beta chain. Its antigen is undetermined. The sample originates from a study of T cells in Graves' hyperthyroidism and ophthalmopathy. In making diagnoses, clinical symptoms, serum thyroxine and TRAb, thyroid ultrasound and orbital computed tomography were all used. General study results and limits: Blood also showed most of the thyroid clonotypes that were expanded above 0.001.

TCR beta CDR3 regions were amplified from RNA. TCR CDR3 regions were first amplified by RT-PCR with HTBI primers. Each CDR3 protein gets one entry after TCRdb re-called the multiplex PCR reads with MiXCR. The sample carries hundreds of thousands of distinct CDR3 sequences, under 15% recorded once. Germline V lookup: CDR1 LGHDT, CDR2 YNNKEL (reference sequence). Deletions cut 4 bases from V and 5 bases from J, with 7 bases between. The CDR3 length is 12 residues. Sequenced sample: blood. The chain is built from TRBV3-1 and TRBJ2-3, with D tentatively TRBD2 (6 bases). This clonotype was sampled from a man younger than 35 with Graves' ophthalmopathy. CDR3 DNA: TGTGCCAGCAGCCCGGAGGGAGATACGCAGTATTTT. Protein: CASSPEGDTQYF.